What follows are 15 T cell receptor beta chains derived from one specimen sequenced in a study of identical twins. In TCRdb, the 5' RACE reads were re-called with MiXCR into one record per CDR3 protein. The sample shows a few hundred thousand distinct CDR3 sequences, approximately 14% of them seen only once. This sample also belongs to another study, concerning yellow fever vaccine responses in identical twins.

The sequenced sample consisted of CD4+ T cells sorted from blood. The receptors stem from a woman aged 18-30 years in good health.

This clonotype was detected a few times. The J gene is TRBJ2-3, the V gene TRBV18; no firm D call. Trimming stripped 0 bases from V and 4 bases from J, with 11 bases between. The CDR3 spans 15 residues. The germline gives CDR1 KGHSH, CDR2 LQKENI. The CDR3 sequence is CASSPPSPGPDTQYF. The CDR3 region has the DNA TGTGCCAGCTCACCACCATCACCGGGCCCAGATACGCAGTATTTT.

This clonotype was counted a few times. The CDR3 DNA reads TGTGCCAGCAGTGAAAACAGGGTAACCTACGAGCAGTACTTC. Residues: CASSENRVTYEQYF. This chain links TRBV6-2 or TRBV6-3 with TRBJ2-7; D possibly corresponds to TRBD1 (6 bases). V was trimmed by 5 bases and J by 2 bases, leaving 13 bases between them. The V gene's germline CDR1 is MNHEY and CDR2 SVGEGT. There are 14 residues in the CDR3.

This clonotype came up many times. The chain uses TRBV7-2 and TRBJ2-2; a possible D gene is TRBD1 (5 bases). The CDR3 extends over 14 amino acids. In germline, CDR1 is SGHTA, CDR2 FQGNSA. The V and J ends lost 5 bases and 5 bases respectively, with 12 bases between them. The CDR3 loop reads CASSLARATGELFF. In DNA, the CDR3 is TGTGCCAGCAGCCTCGCCAGGGCGACCGGGGAGCTGTTTTTT.

There are many counts of this clonotype. An end of the junction does not agree with germline; a read error may underlie this. The gene calls are TRBV5-1 and TRBJ2-7; D call uncertain. This CDR3 comprises 14 residues. The V gene's germline CDR1 is SGHRS and CDR2 YFSETQ. CDR3 loop: CASSLGQLSYEQYF. The CDR3 DNA sequence: TGTGCCAGCAGTTTAGGGCAGCTTTCCTACGAGCAGTACTTC.

The chain is built from TRBV28 and TRBJ2-2; TRBD2 agrees at 15 bases. The CDR3 length is 18 residues. Unmatched junction bases numbered 7, after V lost 5 bases and J lost 3 bases. In germline, CDR1 is MDHEN, CDR2 SYDVKM. The CDR3 here is CASSGLAGGNFYTGELFF. CDR3 DNA sequence: TGTGCCAGCAGTGGACTAGCGGGGGGGAATTTCTACACCGGGGAGCTGTTTTTT.

The chain carries TRBV29-1 and TRBJ2-1, with unresolved D. The germline V gene has CDR1 SQVTM and CDR2 ANQGSEA. The CDR3 length is 14 residues. DNA of the CDR3: TGCACTGTGAAGATCCAGGTGTCCTACAATGAGCAGTTCTTC. The encoded protein is CTVKIQVSYNEQFF.

The sample holds one count of this clonotype. The chain uses TRBV4-2 and TRBJ2-1, with TRBD1 identical over 9 bases. Germline V gene lookup returns CDR1 LGHNA and CDR2 YNFKEQ. V was clipped by 6 bases and J by 7 bases; unmatched bases: 10. This CDR3 spans 15 amino acids. The chain's CDR3 is CASSHPGTGRNEQFF. In DNA, the CDR3 is TGTGCCAGCAGTCACCCGGGGACAGGGAGGAATGAGCAGTTCTTC.

This clonotype has a handful of counts. This chain joins TRBV10-3 and TRBJ2-1, with 7 bases that match TRBD1. From germline, CDR1 is ENHRY and CDR2 SYGVKD. V lost 6 bases, J lost 0 bases, and 8 bases stayed unmatched. The CDR3 has 16 amino acids. CDR3: CAISGTVASSYNEQFF. The CDR3 coding sequence is TGTGCCATCAGCGGGACAGTCGCTAGCTCCTACAATGAGCAGTTCTTC.

The chain is built from TRBV11-3 and TRBJ2-2; D is possibly TRBD1 (5 bases). The CDR3 length is 15 residues. From germline, CDR1 is SGHNT and CDR2 YENEEA. Trimming took off 1 base at V and 4 bases at J, with 10 bases between the two ends. The DNA for the CDR3 is TGTGCCAGCAGCTTAGTCAGGGTACCCACCGGGGAGCTGTTTTTT. It codes for CASSLVRVPTGELFF.

This clonotype was detected only a few times. The chain combines TRBV7-2 with TRBJ1-1, with TRBD1 matching over 11 bases. CDR3 length: 14 amino acids. The germline V gene has CDR1 SGHTA and CDR2 FQGNSA. V shed 3 bases and J 6 bases; nucleotides not matched to a gene: 3. Here the CDR3 reads CASSLDRGRAEAFF. CDR3 bases: TGTGCCAGCAGCTTGGACAGGGGGCGAGCTGAAGCTTTCTTT.

This sequence joins TRBV28 and TRBJ2-3; TRBD2 aligns across 11 bases. Unmatched junction bases numbered 9, after V lost 5 bases and J lost 2 bases. The CDR3 runs 17 residues. The V gene's germline CDR1 is MDHEN and CDR2 SYDVKM. In nucleotides, the CDR3 is TGTGCCAGCAGTCCTCCGGGACTAGCGGCAGACACAGATACGCAGTATTTT. As protein: CASSPPGLAADTDTQYF.

This clonotype was seen only a few times. CDR3 residues: CSARDIRQYGYTF. In DNA form, the CDR3 reads TGCAGTGCTAGAGACATTAGACAGTATGGCTACACCTTC. V and J are TRBV20-1 and TRBJ1-2; tentatively, D is TRBD1 (5 bases). The V end was cut by 0 bases, the J end by 5 bases, with 10 bases between. Germline-derived CDR1 and CDR2 are DFQATT and SNEGSKA (reference sequence). CDR3 length: 13 amino acids.

In its sample, this clonotype was seen a few times. The rearrangement joins TRBV4-3 to TRBJ2-3, with D maybe TRBD2 (5 bases). The ends were cut back, 0 bases at V and 1 base at J, with 14 bases in the middle. This CDR3 comprises 17 residues. CDR1 and CDR2 from the germline V gene are LGHNA and YSLEER. The CDR3 is CASSQDRPGSGTDTQYF. CDR3 DNA sequence: TGCGCCAGCAGCCAAGATCGGCCGGGGAGTGGCACAGATACGCAGTATTTT.

This clonotype was seen only a few times. V is TRBV27 and J is TRBJ2-5; D ambiguous. The CDR3 has 13 amino acids. From germline, CDR1 is MNHEY and CDR2 SMNVEV (reference sequence). V was cut by 3 bases and J by 3 bases, with 8 bases left in between. The chain's CDR3 is CASSFGLEETQYF. DNA for the CDR3: TGTGCCAGCAGTTTCGGCTTGGAAGAGACCCAGTACTTC.

The J gene is TRBJ2-5, the V gene TRBV29-1; D call uncertain. CDR1 SQVTM and CDR2 ANQGSEA come from the germline V gene. V was clipped by 4 bases and J by 5 bases, with 11 bases between them. The CDR3 loop spans 12 amino acids. The CDR3 protein is CSVVGYTETQYF. CDR3 in DNA: TGCAGCGTTGTTGGCTACACGGAGACCCAGTACTTC.